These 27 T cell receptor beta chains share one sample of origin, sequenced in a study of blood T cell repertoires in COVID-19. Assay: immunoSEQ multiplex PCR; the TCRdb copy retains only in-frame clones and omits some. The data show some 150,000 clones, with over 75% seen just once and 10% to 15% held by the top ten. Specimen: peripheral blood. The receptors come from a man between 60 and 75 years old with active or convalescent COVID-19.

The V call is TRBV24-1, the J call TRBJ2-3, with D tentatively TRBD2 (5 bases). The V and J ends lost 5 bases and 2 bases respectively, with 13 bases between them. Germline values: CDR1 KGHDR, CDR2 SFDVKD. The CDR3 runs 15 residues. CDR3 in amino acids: CATSGQEAPTDTQYF. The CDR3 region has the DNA TGTGCCACCAGTGGGCAGGAGGCTCCCACAGATACGCAGTATTTT.

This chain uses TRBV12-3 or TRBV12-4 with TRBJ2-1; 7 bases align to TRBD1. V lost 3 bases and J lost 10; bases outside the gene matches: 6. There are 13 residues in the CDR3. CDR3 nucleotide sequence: TGTGCCAGCAGTTTTGAGGGGGCGAAGGAGCAGTTCTTC. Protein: CASSFEGAKEQFF.

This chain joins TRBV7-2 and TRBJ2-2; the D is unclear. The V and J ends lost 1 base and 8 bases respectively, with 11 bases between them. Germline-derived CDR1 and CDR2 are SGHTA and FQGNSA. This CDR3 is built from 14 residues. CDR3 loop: CASSLEAAGGELFF. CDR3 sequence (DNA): TGTGCCAGCAGCTTAGAGGCGGCCGGTGGGGAGCTGTTTTTT.

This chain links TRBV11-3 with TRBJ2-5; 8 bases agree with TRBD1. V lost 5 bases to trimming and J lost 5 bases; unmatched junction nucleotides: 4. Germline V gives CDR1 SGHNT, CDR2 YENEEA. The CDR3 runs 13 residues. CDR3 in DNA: TGTGCCAGCAGCCCTGGACAGGGTGAGACCCAGTACTTC. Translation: CASSPGQGETQYF.

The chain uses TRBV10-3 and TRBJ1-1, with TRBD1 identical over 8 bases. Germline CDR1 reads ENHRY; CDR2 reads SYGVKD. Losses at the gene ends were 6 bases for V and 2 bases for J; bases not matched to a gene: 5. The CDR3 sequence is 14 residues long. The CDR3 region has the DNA TGTGCCATCAGACCCGGGACAGGAAACACTGAAGCTTTCTTT. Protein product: CAIRPGTGNTEAFF.

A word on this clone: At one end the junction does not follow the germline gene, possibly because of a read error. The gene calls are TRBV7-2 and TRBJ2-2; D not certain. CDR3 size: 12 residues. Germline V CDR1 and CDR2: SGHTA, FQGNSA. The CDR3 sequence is CASSLETLSRVF. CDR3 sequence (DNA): TGTGCCAGCAGCTTAGAGACGCTCAGCCGGGTTTTT.

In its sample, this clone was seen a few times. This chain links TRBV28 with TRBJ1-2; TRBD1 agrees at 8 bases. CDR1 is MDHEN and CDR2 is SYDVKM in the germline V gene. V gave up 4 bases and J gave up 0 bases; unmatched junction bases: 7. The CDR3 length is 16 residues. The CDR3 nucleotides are TGTGCCAGCAGTTATCGACCGGGACAGGCTAACTATGGCTACACCTTC. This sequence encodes CASSYRPGQANYGYTF.

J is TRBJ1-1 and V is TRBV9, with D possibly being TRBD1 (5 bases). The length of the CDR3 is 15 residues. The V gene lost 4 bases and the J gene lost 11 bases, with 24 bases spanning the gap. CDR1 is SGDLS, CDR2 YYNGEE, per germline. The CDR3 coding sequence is TGTGCCAGCAGCCCAGAGGATAGCAGGAGGGGTGCGGCTTTCTTT. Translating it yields CASSPEDSRRGAAFF. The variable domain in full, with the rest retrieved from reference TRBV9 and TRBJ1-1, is DSGVTQTPKHLITATGQRVTLRCSPRSGDLSVYWYQQSLDQGLQFLIQYYNGEERAKGNILERFSAQQFPDLHSELNLSSLELGDSALYFCASSPEDSRRGAAFFGQGTRLTVV.

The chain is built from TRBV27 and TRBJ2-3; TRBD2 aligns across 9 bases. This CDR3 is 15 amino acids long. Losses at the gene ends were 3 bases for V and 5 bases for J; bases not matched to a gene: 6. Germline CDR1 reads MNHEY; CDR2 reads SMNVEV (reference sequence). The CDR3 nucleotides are TGTGCCAGCAGTTTGACGGGAGCGGGGGGAGATACGCAGTATTTT. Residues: CASSLTGAGGDTQYF.

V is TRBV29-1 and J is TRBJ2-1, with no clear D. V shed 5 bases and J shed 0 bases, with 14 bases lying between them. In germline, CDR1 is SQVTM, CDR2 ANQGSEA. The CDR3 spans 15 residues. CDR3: CSVFQPDSSYNEQFF. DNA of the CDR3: TGCAGCGTTTTTCAACCCGATAGCTCCTACAATGAGCAGTTCTTC.

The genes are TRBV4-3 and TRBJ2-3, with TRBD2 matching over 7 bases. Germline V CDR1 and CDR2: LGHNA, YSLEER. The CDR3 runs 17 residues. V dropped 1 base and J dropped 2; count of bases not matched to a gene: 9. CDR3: CASSQGGGGGNTDTQYF. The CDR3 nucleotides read TGCGCCAGCAGCCAAGGGGGGGGTGGAGGGAACACAGATACGCAGTATTTT.

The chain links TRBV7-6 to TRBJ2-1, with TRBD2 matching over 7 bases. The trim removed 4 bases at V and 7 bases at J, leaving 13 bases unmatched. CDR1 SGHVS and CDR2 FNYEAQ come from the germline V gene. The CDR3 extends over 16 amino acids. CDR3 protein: CASSSKREGLGNEQFF. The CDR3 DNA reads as TGTGCCAGCAGCTCCAAGCGGGAAGGCCTTGGGAATGAGCAGTTCTTC.

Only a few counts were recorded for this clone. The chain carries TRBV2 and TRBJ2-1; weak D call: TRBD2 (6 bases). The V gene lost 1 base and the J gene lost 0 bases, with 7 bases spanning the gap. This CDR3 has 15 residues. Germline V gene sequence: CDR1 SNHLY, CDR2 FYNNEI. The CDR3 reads CASSEGGISYNEQFF. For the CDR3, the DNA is TGTGCCAGCAGTGAAGGCGGGATCTCCTACAATGAGCAGTTCTTC. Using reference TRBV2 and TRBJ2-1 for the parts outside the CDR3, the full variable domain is EPEVTQTPSHQVTQMGQEVILRCVPISNHLYFYWYRQILGQKVEFLVSFYNNEISEKSEIFDDQFSVERPDGSNFTLKIRSTKLEDSAMYFCASSEGGISYNEQFFGPGTRLTVL.

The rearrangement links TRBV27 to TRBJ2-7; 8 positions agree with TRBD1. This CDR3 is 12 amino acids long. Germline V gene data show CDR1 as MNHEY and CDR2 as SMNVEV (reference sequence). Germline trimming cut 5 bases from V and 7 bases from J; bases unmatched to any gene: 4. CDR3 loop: CASSRTGKEQYF. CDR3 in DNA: TGTGCCAGCAGTAGGACAGGGAAAGAGCAGTACTTC.

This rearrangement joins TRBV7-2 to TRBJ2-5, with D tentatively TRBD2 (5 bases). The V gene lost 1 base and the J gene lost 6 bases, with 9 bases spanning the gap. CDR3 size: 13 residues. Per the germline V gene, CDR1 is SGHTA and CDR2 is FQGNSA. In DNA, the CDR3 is TGTGCCAGCAGCTTAGGTATCGGGAAGACCCAGTACTTC. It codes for CASSLGIGKTQYF.

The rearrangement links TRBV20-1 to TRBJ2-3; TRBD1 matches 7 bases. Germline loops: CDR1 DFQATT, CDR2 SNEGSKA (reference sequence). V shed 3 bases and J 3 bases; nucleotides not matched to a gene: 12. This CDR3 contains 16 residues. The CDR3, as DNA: TGCAGTGCTAGTTCCAACGACAGGGTGATAACAGATACGCAGTATTTT. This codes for CSASSNDRVITDTQYF.

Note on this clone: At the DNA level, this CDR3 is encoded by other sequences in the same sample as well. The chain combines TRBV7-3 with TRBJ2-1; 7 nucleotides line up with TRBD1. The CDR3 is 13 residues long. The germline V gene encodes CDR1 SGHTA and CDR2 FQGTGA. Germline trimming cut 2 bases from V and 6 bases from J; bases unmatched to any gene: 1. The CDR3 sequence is CASSLAGGNEQFF. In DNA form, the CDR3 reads TGTGCCAGCAGCTTAGCAGGGGGCAATGAGCAGTTCTTC.

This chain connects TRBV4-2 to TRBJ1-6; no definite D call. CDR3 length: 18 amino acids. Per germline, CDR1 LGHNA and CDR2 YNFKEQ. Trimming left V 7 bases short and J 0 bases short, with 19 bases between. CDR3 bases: TGTGCCAGCAAACGGGCCCGGGTGGGGAGCTCCTATAATTCACCCCTCCACTTT. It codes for CASKRARVGSSYNSPLHF.

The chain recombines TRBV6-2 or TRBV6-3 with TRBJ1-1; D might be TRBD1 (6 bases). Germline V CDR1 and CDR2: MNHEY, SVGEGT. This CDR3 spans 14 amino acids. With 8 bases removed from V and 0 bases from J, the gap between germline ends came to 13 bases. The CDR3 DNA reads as TGTGCCAGCGGCCGACAGGAGATGAACACTGAAGCTTTCTTT. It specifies CASGRQEMNTEAFF.

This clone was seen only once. CDR3 bases: TGTGCCAGCAGCCCACGGAGAACGGTCGGTTCACCCCTCCACTTT. It translates to CASSPRRTVGSPLHF. The chain joins TRBV7-2 to TRBJ1-6; D is undetermined. Trimming stripped 5 bases from V and 9 bases from J, with 17 bases between. CDR1 and CDR2 (germline): SGHTA, FQGNSA. The CDR3 totals 15 residues.

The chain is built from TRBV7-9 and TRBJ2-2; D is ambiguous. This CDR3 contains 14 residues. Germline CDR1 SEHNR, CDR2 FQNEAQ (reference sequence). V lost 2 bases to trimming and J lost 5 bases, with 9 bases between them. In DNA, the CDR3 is TGTGCCAGCAGCTTACTTATGACAACCGGGGAGCTGTTTTTT. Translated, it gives CASSLLMTTGELFF.

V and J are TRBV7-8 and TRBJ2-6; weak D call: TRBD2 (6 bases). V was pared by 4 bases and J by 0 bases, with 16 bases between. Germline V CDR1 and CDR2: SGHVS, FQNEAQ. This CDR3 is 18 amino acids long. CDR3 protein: CASSSAGPASSGANVLTF. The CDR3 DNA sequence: TGTGCCAGCAGCTCCGCGGGGCCAGCCAGCTCTGGGGCCAACGTCCTGACTTTC.

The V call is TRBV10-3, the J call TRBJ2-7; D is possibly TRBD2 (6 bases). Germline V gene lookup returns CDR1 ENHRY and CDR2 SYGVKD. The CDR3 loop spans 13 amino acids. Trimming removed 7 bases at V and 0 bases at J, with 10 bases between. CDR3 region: CAIKGGDSYEQYF. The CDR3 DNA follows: TGTGCCATCAAAGGAGGGGACTCCTACGAGCAGTACTTC.

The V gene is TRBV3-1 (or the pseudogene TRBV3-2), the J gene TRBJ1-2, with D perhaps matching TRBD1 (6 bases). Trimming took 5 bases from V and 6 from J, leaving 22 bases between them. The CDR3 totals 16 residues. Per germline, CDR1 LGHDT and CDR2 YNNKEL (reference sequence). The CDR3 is CASSETGGGGKNGYTF. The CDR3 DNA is TGTGCCAGCAGCGAGACCGGCGGGGGCGGTAAGAATGGCTACACCTTC.

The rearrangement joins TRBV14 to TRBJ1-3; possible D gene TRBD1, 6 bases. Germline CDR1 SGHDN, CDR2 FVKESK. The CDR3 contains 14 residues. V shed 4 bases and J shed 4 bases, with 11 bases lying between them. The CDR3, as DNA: TGTGCCAGCAGCCCACTGGGGGCAGGAAACACCATATATTTT. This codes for CASSPLGAGNTIYF. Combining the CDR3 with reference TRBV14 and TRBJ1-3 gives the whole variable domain EAGVTQFPSHSVIEKGQTVTLRCDPISGHDNLYWYRRVMGKEIKFLLHFVKESKQDESGMPNNRFLAERTGGTYSTLKVQPAELEDSGVYFCASSPLGAGNTIYFGEGSWLTVV.

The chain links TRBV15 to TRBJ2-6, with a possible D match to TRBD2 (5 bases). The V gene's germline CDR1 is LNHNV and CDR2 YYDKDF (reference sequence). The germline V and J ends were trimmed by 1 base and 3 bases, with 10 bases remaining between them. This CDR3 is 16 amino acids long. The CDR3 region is CATSRGGLYGANVLTF. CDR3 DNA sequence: TGTGCCACCAGCAGAGGAGGGTTGTATGGGGCCAACGTCCTGACTTTC.

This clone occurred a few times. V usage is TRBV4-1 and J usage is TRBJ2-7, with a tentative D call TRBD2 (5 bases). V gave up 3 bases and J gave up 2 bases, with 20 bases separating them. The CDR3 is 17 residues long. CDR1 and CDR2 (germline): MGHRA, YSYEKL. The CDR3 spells CASSQPKEAGNPYEQYF. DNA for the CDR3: TGCGCCAGCAGCCAGCCCAAGGAGGCGGGCAACCCCTACGAGCAGTACTTC.